This T cell receptor (beta chain) was recorded in a study of blood T cell repertoires in COVID-19. This table comes from immunoSEQ multiplex PCR, and its TCRdb copy is limited to in-frame clones, with some not included. The sample lists 200,000 to 300,000 clones, roughly nine tenths seen once, with over 2% in the top ten. The junction had 19 bases not matched to a gene; V was cut back by 4 bases and J by 4 bases. The CDR3 is 19 amino acids. The germline V gene has CDR1 SGHRS and CDR2 YFSETQ. This chain connects TRBV5-1 to TRBJ2-3, with TRBD2 matching over 9 bases. The sequence derives from a woman under 30 who had recovered from COVID-19. The sequenced material came from PBMCs or T cells enriched from blood (not recorded which). The CDR3 region is CASSVLGSGRSDRADTQYF. CDR3 nucleotides: TGCGCCAGCAGCGTATTAGGAAGCGGGAGGTCAGATAGGGCAGATACGCAGTATTTT.